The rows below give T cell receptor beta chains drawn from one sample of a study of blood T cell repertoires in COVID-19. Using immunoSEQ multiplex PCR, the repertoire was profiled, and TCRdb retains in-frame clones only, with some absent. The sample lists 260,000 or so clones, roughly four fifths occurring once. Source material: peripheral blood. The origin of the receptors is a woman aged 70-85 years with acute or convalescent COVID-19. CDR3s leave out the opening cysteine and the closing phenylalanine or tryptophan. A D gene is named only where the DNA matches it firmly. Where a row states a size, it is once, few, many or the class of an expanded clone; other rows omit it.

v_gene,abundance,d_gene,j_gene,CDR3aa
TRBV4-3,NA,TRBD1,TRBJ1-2,ASSQGLKTGVSNGYT
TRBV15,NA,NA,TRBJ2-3,ATSSLLRGSDTQY
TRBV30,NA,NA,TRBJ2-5,AWKGGPGETQY
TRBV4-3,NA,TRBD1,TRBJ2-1,ASSQERTGGLNEQF
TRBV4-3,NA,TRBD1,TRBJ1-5,ASSQDRQGVNQPQH
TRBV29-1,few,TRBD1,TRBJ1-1,SVRWTGGTEAF
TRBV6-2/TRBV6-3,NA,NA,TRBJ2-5,ASSYWEETQY
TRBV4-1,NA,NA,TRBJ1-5,ASSLTVLRNQPQH
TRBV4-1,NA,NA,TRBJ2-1,ASSRTNNEQF
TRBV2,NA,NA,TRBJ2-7,ASSESSYEQY
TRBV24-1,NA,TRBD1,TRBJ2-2,ATSDSLRQDRWNTGELF
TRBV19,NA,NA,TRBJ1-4,ASSIARGGEKLF
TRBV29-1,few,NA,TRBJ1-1,SVGQGITEAF
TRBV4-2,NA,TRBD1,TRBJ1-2,ASSQEGPRAGGYGYT
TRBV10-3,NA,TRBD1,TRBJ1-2,AISETGQGNGYT
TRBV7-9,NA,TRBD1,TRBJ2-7,ASSHYRGRGLEQY
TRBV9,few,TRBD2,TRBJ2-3,ASSVAASGGLDTQY
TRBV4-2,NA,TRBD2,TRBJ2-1,ASSQESGGNEQF
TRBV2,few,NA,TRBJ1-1,ASSEQGLMNTEAF
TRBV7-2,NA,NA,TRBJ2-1,ASSFWGTLPHNEQF
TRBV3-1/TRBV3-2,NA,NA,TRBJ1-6,ASSQVQQDSPLH
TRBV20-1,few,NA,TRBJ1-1,SASPQSTGSYAF
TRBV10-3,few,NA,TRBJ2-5,AISSPDGVETQY
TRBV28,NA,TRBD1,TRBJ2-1,ASNSFITGGNEQF
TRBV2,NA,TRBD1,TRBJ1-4,ASSETRTGAKKLF
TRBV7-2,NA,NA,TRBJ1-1,ASSSSGTEAF
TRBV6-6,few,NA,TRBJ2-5,ASSYSRTEFPGTQY
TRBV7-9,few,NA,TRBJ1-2,ASSSDRTHYGYT
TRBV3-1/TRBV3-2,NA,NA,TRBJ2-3,ASEGGGPRDTQY
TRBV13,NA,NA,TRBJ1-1,ASSLTAGLNTEAF
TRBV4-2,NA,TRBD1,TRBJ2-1,ASSWGTEGIKYNEQF
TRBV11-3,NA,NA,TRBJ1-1,ASSLDGSRNTEAF
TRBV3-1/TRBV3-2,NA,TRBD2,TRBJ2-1,ASSHLGGAGDHYNEQF
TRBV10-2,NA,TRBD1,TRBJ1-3,ASSPGQDAGNTIY
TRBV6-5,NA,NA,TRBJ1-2,ASSYTPWEGGGYT
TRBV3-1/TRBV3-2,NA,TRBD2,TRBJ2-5,ASSRFGLEETQY
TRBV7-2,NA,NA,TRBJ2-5,ASSSSGVQAETQY
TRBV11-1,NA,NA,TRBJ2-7,ASSPLGGEQY
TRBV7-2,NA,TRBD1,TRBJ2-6,ASSSRMTGTGANVLT
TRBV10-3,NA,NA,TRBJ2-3,ATKGRETDTQY
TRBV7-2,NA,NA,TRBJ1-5,ASSQQTGQPQH
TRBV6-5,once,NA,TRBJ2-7,ASSRHSTSYEQY
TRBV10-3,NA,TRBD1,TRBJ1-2,AISESGRQGEGGYT
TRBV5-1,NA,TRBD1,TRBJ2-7,ASSFLQGSSYEQY
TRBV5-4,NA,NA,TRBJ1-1,ASSREGTLSTEAF
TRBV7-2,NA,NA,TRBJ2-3,ASSLAPGVGDTQY
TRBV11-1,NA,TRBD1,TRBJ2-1,ASSLGDSYNEQF